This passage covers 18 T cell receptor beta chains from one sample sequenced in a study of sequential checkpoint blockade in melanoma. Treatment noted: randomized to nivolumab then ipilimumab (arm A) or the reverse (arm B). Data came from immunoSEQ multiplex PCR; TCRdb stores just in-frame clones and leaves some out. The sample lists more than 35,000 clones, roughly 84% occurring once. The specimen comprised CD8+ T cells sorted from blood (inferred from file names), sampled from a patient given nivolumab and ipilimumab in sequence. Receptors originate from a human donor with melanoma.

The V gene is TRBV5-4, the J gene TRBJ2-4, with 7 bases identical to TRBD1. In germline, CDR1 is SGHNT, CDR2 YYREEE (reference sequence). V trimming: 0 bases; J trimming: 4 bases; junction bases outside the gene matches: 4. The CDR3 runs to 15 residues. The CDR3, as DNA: TGTGCCAGCAGCTTGGATGTGACAGGGAAAAACATTCAGTACTTC. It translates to CASSLDVTGKNIQYF.

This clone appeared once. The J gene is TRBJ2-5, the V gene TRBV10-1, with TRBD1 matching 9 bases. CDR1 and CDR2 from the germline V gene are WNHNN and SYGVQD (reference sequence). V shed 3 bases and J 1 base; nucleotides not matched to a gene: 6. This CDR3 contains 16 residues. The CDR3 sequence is CASSDGGQGLQETQYF. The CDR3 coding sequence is TGCGCCAGCAGTGACGGGGGACAGGGCCTCCAAGAGACCCAGTACTTC.

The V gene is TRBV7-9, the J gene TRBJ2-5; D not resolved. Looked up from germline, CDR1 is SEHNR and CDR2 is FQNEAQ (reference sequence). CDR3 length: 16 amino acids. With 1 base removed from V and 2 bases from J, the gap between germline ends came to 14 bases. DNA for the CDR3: TGTGCCAGCAGCTTAGATCGGGTACTGGATCAAGAGACCCAGTACTTC. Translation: CASSLDRVLDQETQYF.

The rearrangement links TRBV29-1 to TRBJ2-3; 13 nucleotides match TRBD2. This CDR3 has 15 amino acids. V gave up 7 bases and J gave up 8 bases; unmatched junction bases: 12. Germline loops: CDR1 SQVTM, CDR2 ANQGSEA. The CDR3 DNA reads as TGCAGCGCACTGCTACTAGCGGGAGGGCCGGGTACGCAGTATTTT. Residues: CSALLLAGGPGTQYF.

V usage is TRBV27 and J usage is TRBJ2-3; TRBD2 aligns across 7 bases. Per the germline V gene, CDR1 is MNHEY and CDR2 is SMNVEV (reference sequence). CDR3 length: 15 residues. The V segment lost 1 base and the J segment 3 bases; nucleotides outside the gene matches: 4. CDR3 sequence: CASSLLPSGTDTQYF. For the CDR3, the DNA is TGTGCCAGCAGTTTATTGCCTAGCGGTACAGATACGCAGTATTTT.

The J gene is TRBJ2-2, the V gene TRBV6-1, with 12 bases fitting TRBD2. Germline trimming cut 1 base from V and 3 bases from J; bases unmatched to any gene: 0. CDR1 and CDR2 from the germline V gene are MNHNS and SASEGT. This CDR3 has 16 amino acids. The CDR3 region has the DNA TGTGCCAGCAGTGAAGGACTAGCGGGAGACACCGGGGAGCTGTTTTTT. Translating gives CASSEGLAGDTGELFF.

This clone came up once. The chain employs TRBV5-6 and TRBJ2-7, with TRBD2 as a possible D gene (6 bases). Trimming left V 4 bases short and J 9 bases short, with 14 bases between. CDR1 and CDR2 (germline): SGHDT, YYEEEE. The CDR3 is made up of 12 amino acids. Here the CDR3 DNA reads TGTGCCAGCAGCCATTGGGGGGAGACGCAGTACGTC. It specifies CASSHWGETQYV.

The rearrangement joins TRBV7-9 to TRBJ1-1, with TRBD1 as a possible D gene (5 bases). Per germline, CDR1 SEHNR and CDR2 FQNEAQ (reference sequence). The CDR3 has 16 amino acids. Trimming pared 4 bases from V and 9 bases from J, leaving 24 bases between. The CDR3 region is CASSSSTLGQLPQAFF. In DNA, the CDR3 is TGTGCCAGCAGCTCGTCAACCCTGGGGCAACTACCGCAAGCTTTCTTT.

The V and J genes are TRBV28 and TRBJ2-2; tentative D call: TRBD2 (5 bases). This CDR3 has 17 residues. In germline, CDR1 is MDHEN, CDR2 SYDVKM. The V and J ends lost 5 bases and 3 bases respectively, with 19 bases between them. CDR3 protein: CASSLPPAARDTGELFF. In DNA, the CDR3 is TGTGCCAGCAGTCTCCCTCCAGCGGCTAGGGACACCGGGGAGCTGTTTTTT. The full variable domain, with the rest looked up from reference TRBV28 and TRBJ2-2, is DVKVTQSSRYLVKRTGEKVFLECVQDMDHENMFWYRQDPGLGLRLIYFSYDVKMKEKGDIPEGYSVSREKKERFSLILESASTNQTSMYLCASSLPPAARDTGELFFGEGSRLTVL.

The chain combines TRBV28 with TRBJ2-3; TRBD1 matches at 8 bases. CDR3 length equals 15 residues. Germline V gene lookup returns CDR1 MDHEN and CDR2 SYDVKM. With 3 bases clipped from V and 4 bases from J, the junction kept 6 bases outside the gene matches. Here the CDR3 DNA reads TGTGCCAGCAGTTTGGTGCAGGGGGCTGCAGATACGCAGTATTTT. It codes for CASSLVQGAADTQYF.

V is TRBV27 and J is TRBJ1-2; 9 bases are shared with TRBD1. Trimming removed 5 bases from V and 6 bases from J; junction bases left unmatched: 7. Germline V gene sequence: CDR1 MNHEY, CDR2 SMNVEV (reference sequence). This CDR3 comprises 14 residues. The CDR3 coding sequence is TGTGCCAGCAGTCCATCCGGGACAGGGAATGGCTACACCTTC. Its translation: CASSPSGTGNGYTF.

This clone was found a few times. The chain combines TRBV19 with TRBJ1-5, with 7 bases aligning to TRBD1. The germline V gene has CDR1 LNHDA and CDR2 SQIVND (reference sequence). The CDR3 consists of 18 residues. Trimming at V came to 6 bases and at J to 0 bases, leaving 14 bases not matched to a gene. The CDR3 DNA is TGTGCCAGTAGCGATTTCTTGGGGACAGATCTTAGCAATCAGCCCCAGCATTTT. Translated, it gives CASSDFLGTDLSNQPQHF.

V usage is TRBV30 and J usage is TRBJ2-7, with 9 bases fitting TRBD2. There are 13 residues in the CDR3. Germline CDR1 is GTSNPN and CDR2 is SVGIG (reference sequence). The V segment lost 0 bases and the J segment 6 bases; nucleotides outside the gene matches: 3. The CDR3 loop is CAWSVGGRGEQYF. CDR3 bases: TGTGCCTGGAGTGTAGGCGGGAGGGGCGAGCAGTACTTC.

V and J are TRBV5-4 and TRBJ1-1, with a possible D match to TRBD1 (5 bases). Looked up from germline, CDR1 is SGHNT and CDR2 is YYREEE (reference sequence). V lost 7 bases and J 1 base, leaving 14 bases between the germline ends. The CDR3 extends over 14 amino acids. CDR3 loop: CASFPTGQNTEAFF. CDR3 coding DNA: TGTGCCAGCTTTCCGACTGGACAGAACACTGAAGCTTTCTTT.

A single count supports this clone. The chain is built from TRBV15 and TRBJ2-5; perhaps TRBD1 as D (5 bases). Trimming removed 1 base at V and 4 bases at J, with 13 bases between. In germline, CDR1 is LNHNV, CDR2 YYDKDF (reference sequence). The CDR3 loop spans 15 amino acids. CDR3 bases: TGTGCCACCAGCAGAGGGGGCGAGTCGGGAGAGACCCAGTACTTC. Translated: CATSRGGESGETQYF.

The CDR3 sequence is CASSYRSGTYNEQFF. CDR3 DNA: TGTGCCAGCAGTTACAGGTCTGGGACATACAATGAGCAGTTCTTC. V gene TRBV6-5 combines with J gene TRBJ2-1; possibly TRBD1 for D (6 bases). Trimming took off 2 bases at V and 4 bases at J, with 12 bases between the two ends. The CDR3 covers 15 residues. Germline assignment: CDR1 MNHEY and CDR2 SVGAGI.

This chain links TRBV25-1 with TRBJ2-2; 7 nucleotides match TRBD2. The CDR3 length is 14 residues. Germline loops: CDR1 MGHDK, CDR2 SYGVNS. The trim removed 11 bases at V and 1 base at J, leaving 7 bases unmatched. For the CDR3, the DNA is TGTGCCCCATGGGGGGGTCGGAACACCGGGGAGCTGTTTTTT. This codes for CAPWGGRNTGELFF.

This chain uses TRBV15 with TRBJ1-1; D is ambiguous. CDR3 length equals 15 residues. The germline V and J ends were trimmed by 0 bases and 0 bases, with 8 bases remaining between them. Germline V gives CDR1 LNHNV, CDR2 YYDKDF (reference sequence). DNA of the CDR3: TGTGCCACCAGCAGAGATAGAACAGTGAACACTGAAGCTTTCTTT. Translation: CATSRDRTVNTEAFF. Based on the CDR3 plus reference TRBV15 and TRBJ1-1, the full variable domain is DAMVIQNPRYQVTQFGKPVTLSCSQTLNHNVMYWYQQKSSQAPKLLFHYYDKDFNNEADTPDNFQSRRPNTSFCFLDIRSPGLGDTAMYLCATSRDRTVNTEAFFGQGTRLTVV.